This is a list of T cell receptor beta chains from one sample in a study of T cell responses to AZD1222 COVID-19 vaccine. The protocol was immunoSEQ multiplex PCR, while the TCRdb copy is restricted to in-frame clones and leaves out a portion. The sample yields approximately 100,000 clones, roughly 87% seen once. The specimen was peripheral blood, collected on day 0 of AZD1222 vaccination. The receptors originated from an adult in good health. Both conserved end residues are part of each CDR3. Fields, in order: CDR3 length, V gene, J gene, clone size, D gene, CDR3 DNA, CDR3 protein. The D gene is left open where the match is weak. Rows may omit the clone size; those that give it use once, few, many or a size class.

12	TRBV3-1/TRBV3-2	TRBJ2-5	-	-	TGTGCCAGCAGTGTGGGGTCGAAGACCCAGTACTTC	CASSVGSKTQYF
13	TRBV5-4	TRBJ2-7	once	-	TGTGCCAGCAGCTCTCCTGACTCCTACGAGCAGTACTTC	CASSSPDSYEQYF
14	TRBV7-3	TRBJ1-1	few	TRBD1	TGTGCCAGCAGCCTCCGTCAGGGGGACACTGAAGCTTTCTTT	CASSLRQGDTEAFF
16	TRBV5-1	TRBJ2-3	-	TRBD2	TGCGCCAGCAGCGTTCCTAGCGGGGGGAACACAGATACGCAGTATTTT	CASSVPSGGNTDTQYF
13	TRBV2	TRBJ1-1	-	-	TGTGCCAGCAGTGAGGGACACCCCACTGAAGCTTTCTTT	CASSEGHPTEAFF
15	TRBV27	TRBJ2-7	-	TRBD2	TGTGCCAGCAGTCCCGCGGCGGGAGAGTTCTACGAGCAGTACTTC	CASSPAAGEFYEQYF
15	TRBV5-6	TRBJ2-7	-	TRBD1	TGTGCCAGCAGCCCATGGGACAGGGGGCCAGAGGAGCAGTACTTC	CASSPWDRGPEEQYF
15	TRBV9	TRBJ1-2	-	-	TGTGCCAGCAGCGTAGAAGGAACTCCCGGGCAAGGCTACACCTTC	CASSVEGTPGQGYTF
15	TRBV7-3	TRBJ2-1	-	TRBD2	TGTGCCAGCAGCTTATATCCTAGCGGAGACAATGAGCAGTTCTTC	CASSLYPSGDNEQFF
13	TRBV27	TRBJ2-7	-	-	TGTGCCAGCAGTTACAGGTACGCCTACGAGCAGTACTTC	CASSYRYAYEQYF
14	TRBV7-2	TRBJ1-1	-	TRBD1	TGTGCCAGCAGCTTGACAGGGGCGAACACTGAAGCTTTCTTT	CASSLTGANTEAFF
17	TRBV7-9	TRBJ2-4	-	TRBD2	TGTGCCAGCAGCTTAGAATTCGAGCGGGAGATAATAAACATTCAGTACTTC	CASSLEFEREIINIQYF
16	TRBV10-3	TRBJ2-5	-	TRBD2	TGTGCCATCAGTGAGGGGGCTAGCGGGGTCCAAGAGACCCAGTACTTC	CAISEGASGVQETQYF
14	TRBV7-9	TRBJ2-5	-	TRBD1	TGTGCCAGCAGCCGCACAGGGGACCAAGAGACCCAGTACTTC	CASSRTGDQETQYF
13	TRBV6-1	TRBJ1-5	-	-	TGTGCCAGCAGTGAAATGGGGACTCGGCCCCAGCATTTT	CASSEMGTRPQHF
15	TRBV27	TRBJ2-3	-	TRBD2	TGTGCCAGCAGTTTATCAGCGGGAGGCGTAGATACGCAGTATTTT	CASSLSAGGVDTQYF
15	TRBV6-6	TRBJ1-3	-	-	TGTGCCAGCAGTTACTTGGCAGGAGATGGAAACACCATATATTTT	CASSYLAGDGNTIYF
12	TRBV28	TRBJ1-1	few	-	TGTGCCAGCAGTTTTTCGCAGCTTGAAGCTTTCTTT	CASSFSQLEAFF
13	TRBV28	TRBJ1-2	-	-	TGTGCCAGCAGTGGTACAGGACGCTATGGCTACACCTTC	CASSGTGRYGYTF
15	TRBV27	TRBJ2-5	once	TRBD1	TGTGCCAGCAGTTTTTCGACAGGGGTGTCGGAGACCCAGTACTTC	CASSFSTGVSETQYF
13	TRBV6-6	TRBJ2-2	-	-	TGTGCCAGCAGCCTGAACCGGGGCGGGGAGCTGTTTTTT	CASSLNRGGELFF
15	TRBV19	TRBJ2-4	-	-	TGTGCCAGTAGTTCGGCGGGCCCAGCCAAAAACATTCAGTACTTC	CASSSAGPAKNIQYF
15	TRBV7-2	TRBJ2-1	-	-	TGTGCCAGCAGCTTAACCAGAAGCTCCTACAATGAGCAGTTCTTC	CASSLTRSSYNEQFF
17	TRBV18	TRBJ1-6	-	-	TGTGCCAGCTCACCGACACAGGGAAGCTCCTATAATTCACCCCTCCACTTT	CASSPTQGSSYNSPLHF
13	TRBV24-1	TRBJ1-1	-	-	TGTGCCACCAGTGATTTCGCGAGCCCTGAAGCTTTCTTT	CATSDFASPEAFF
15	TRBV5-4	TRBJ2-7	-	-	TGTGCCAGCAGCTTGGGGACCAAAGGAGGATACGAGCAGTACTTC	CASSLGTKGGYEQYF
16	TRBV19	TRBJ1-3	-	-	TGTGCCAGTAAAGGACCCTGGGTTCGCTCTGGAAACACCATATATTTT	CASKGPWVRSGNTIYF
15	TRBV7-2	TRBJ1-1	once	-	TGTGCCAGCAGCTCCCCTTTTATCGGGGGCACTGAAGCTTTCTTT	CASSSPFIGGTEAFF
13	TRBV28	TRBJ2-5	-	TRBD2	TGTGCCAGCAGGCGGGAGGAGGGGGAGACCCAGTACTTC	CASRREEGETQYF
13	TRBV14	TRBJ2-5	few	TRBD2	TGTGCCAGTCAGACTAGCGGGGAAGAGACCCAGTACTTC	CASQTSGEETQYF
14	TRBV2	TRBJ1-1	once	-	TGTGCCAGCAGTGACCCGGGGAAGATCACTGAAGCTTTCTTT	CASSDPGKITEAFF
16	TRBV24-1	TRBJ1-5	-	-	TGTGCCACCAGTGACGCCTCGGGGCACCGCAATCAGCCCCAGCATTTT	CATSDASGHRNQPQHF
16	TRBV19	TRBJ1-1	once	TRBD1	TGTGCCAGTAGTTCTCTCATCGGACAGGGGGACACTGAAGCTTTCTTT	CASSSLIGQGDTEAFF
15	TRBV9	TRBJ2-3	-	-	TGTGCCAGCAGCGTAGTCGGGGGCGCGACAGATACGCAGTATTTT	CASSVVGGATDTQYF
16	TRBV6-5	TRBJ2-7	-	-	TGTGCCAGCAGTTACAGGTGGGCGGCGGAGGTTCTCGAGCAGTACTTC	CASSYRWAAEVLEQYF
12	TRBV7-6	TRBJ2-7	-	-	TGTGCCAGCAGCTTCAGTACAGACGAGCAGTACTTC	CASSFSTDEQYF
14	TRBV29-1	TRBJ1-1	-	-	TGCAGCGTTATGCCCGGGGTAGAAGGCACTGAAGCTTTCTTT	CSVMPGVEGTEAFF
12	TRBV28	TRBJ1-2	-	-	TGTGCCAGCAGTCGACCAAGGGAGGGCTACACCTTC	CASSRPREGYTF
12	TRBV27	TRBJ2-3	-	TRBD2	TGTGCCAGCAGTCGGGGGGCAGATACGCAGTATTTT	CASSRGADTQYF
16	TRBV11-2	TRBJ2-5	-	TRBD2	TGTGCCAGCAGCATACGCGGGGTAGCGGGATCTGAGACCCAGTACTTC	CASSIRGVAGSETQYF